Below, one T cell receptor (beta chain) is given with its context. This clonotype was counted a few times. There is no known antigen for this receptor. Nothing much larger sits one base from this clone, and base qualities are not available. These data originate in a study of CD8 T cells in ankylosing spondylitis (dated by TCRdb to about 2017). In the study overall: The study profiled T cell receptor beta repertoires in healthy donors and ankylosing spondylitis patients to find disease-linked TCR variants. The whole study cohort included over a hundred healthy donors and around 25 ankylosing spondylitis patients. Peripheral blood samples were taken, and synovial fluid was additionally collected from ankylosing spondylitis patients. General conclusions and limits of the study: The disease-linked clones were reported to be significantly enriched in matched synovial fluid samples from ankylosing spondylitis patients. A TCR beta motif of about 8 highly homologous amino acid variants appeared characteristic of blood from ankylosing spondylitis patients. The disease-linked clones showed a CD8+ phenotype and occurred at relatively low frequencies in peripheral blood. Some of the motif variants had been reported before in the synovial fluid and blood of reactive arthritis patients, a finding that suggests common disease-initiation mechanisms.

Sequenced using an Illumina HiSeq 2500. TCR beta libraries were prepared by quantitative 5'-RACE with molecular barcodes. The original methods were these. Disease-linked TCR variants were identified with a new computational method built on a probabilistic model of VDJ rearrangement. Through fastp at Q25 and MiXCR, TCRdb rebuilt clones from the public reads, retaining in-frame beta chains. Every entry covers one CDR3 protein and lists the most common genes and DNA from its rows. In this record, the V and J calls reflect TCRdb's handling and not the investigators' own analysis. This sample holds about 330,000 distinct CDR3 sequences; around 8% were observed only once. Roughly 15% of the sample is taken by the ten largest. V is clipped by 4 bases and J by 0 bases, and the sequence between their germline boundaries is 16 bases long. Including cysteine and phenylalanine, the CDR3 has 16 amino acids. The entry retains the CDR3 DNA only, 48 bases that are in frame from base 1. Per the germline V gene, MDHEN is the CDR1 and SYDVKM is the CDR2.

The sequence was collected from a male donor with ankylosing spondylitis. This chain joins TRBV28 to TRBJ2-7, and the D gene may be TRBD2, 5 bases matching. Sequencing used blood, either unsorted or a sorted T cell fraction (not recorded which). The sequence in DNA is TGTGCCAGCAGTTACCGAAAGCGGCTGAGCTCCTACGAGCAGTACTTC. It translates to CASSYRKRLSSYEQYF.